These 16 T cell receptor beta chains came from one sample sequenced in a study of beta chain features in type 1 diabetes. Investigators reverse transcribed all isolated RNA, so they sequenced expressed TCRB transcripts. The data were produced by immunoSEQ multiplex PCR, yet TCRdb's version contains in-frame clones alone and is incomplete. The repertoire holds some 150,000 clones, with roughly a tenth as singletons. Material for sequencing was naive CD4+ T cells from blood. The receptors shown here come from a man aged 18 to 29 in good health.

This clone has a handful of counts. This chain uses TRBV7-2 with TRBJ2-5; weak D call: TRBD2 (5 bases). V lost 3 bases and J 4 bases, leaving 12 bases between the germline ends. The CDR3 runs to 14 residues. Germline assignment: CDR1 SGHTA and CDR2 FQGNSA. CDR3 coding DNA: TGTGCCAGCAGCTTCCACCCGGGAACAGAGACCCAGTACTTC. Its translation: CASSFHPGTETQYF.

This chain links TRBV30 with TRBJ2-1, with D possibly being TRBD2 (5 bases). CDR3 length: 13 amino acids. CDR1 and CDR2 (germline): GTSNPN, SVGIG (reference sequence). Trimming removed 2 bases at V and 5 bases at J, with 10 bases between. The CDR3 DNA reads TGTGCCTGGAGTCCATCCGGGGACAATGAGCAGTTCTTC. It encodes CAWSPSGDNEQFF.

This chain links TRBV28 with TRBJ2-1, with 8 bases identical to TRBD1. Looked up from germline, CDR1 is MDHEN and CDR2 is SYDVKM. The CDR3 consists of 13 residues. Trimming took 6 bases from V and 3 from J; bases not matched to a gene: 1. The CDR3 region has the DNA TGTGCCAGCAGGACAGGGGTCTACAATGAGCAGTTCTTC. Translation: CASRTGVYNEQFF. The complete variable domain, with remaining parts taken from reference TRBV28 and TRBJ2-1, reads DVKVTQSSRYLVKRTGEKVFLECVQDMDHENMFWYRQDPGLGLRLIYFSYDVKMKEKGDIPEGYSVSREKKERFSLILESASTNQTSMYLCASRTGVYNEQFFGPGTRLTVL.

This clone was seen more than once but under ten times. The J gene is TRBJ2-5, the V gene TRBV6-5; a possible D gene is TRBD1 (6 bases). The CDR3 has 16 amino acids. Germline V gene lookup returns CDR1 MNHEY and CDR2 SVGAGI. Trimming removed 1 base at V and 5 bases at J, with 17 bases between. The CDR3 nucleotides are TGTGCCAGCAGTTACTTGGGGGCGAGTTTGAGGGAGACCCAGTACTTC. It is translated as CASSYLGASLRETQYF.

This clone came up a few times. The rearrangement uses TRBV7-2 and TRBJ1-2, with D perhaps TRBD1 (5 bases). Trimming cost V 5 bases and J 6 bases, with 25 bases left between them. This CDR3 is 17 amino acids long. CDR1 is SGHTA, CDR2 FQGNSA, per germline. CDR3 bases: TGTGCCAGCAGCGGCGGGACTAAGAAAGACAACGGGAATGGCTACACCTTC. It is translated as CASSGGTKKDNGNGYTF.

CDR3 region: CASIREAGELFF. CDR3 sequence (DNA): TGTGCCAGTATCAGGGAAGCCGGGGAGCTGTTTTTT. The chain is built from TRBV19 and TRBJ2-2, with D perhaps matching TRBD1 (5 bases). Germline values: CDR1 LNHDA, CDR2 SQIVND (reference sequence). The CDR3 length is 12 residues. V was shortened by 7 bases and J by 6 bases, with 9 bases between the two germline ends.

The chain carries TRBV7-2 and TRBJ1-2, with no clear D. Trimming stripped 3 bases from V and 0 bases from J, with 8 bases between. The CDR3 is made up of 14 amino acids. Germline-derived CDR1 and CDR2 are SGHTA and FQGNSA. In DNA form, the CDR3 reads TGTGCCAGCAGCTTTGACGGGACTAACTATGGCTACACCTTC. It encodes CASSFDGTNYGYTF.

This clone was counted a few times. J is TRBJ2-5 and V is TRBV7-7, with 13 bases fitting TRBD2. Trimming at V came to 4 bases and at J to 8 bases, leaving 7 bases not matched to a gene. Germline V CDR1 and CDR2: SSHAT, FNYEAQ (reference sequence). The CDR3 runs 15 residues. The CDR3 bases are TGTGCCAGCAGCTCCTCTACTAGCGGGGGGGTAACCCAGTACTTC. Translation: CASSSSTSGGVTQYF.

This clone was detected many times. The chain links TRBV11-2 to TRBJ2-4, with TRBD1 identical over 7 bases. Germline CDR1 and CDR2: SGHAT and FQNNGV. The V segment lost 5 bases and the J segment 15 bases; nucleotides outside the gene matches: 7. The CDR3 sequence is 11 residues long. The CDR3 region is CASSMQTGPYF. Here the CDR3 DNA reads TGTGCCAGCAGCATGCAGACAGGGCCGTACTTC.

This clone occurred a few times. The rearrangement uses TRBV7-3 and TRBJ2-1, with D tentatively TRBD2 (6 bases). The ends were cut back, 7 bases at V and 9 bases at J, with 22 bases in the middle. CDR1 and CDR2 from the germline V gene are SGHTA and FQGTGA. This CDR3 is 15 amino acids long. The CDR3 DNA sequence: TGTGCCAGCACCGTGGGGAACCGCGGGAAGGGTGAGCAGTTCTTC. It is translated as CASTVGNRGKGEQFF.

This clone was detected only a few times. The chain is built from TRBV4-3 and TRBJ2-3, with 13 nucleotides matching TRBD2. Germline loops: CDR1 LGHNA, CDR2 YSLEER. V trimming: 4 bases; J trimming: 7 bases; junction bases outside the gene matches: 8. The CDR3 length is 16 residues. CDR3 bases: TGCGCCAGCAGCCGTACTAGCGGGGGGGCCCTATATACGCAGTATTTT. Residues: CASSRTSGGALYTQYF.

This clone was seen a handful of times. The V gene is TRBV7-9, the J gene TRBJ1-2, with TRBD1 as a possible D gene (5 bases). This CDR3 region has 13 residues. V gave up 7 bases and J gave up 0 bases, with 9 bases separating them. Germline loops: CDR1 SEHNR, CDR2 FQNEAQ (reference sequence). CDR3: CASTPTANYGYTF. CDR3 in DNA: TGTGCCAGCACCCCGACAGCTAACTATGGCTACACCTTC.

This clone was seen a few times. The rearrangement joins TRBV15 to TRBJ1-2; unclear D gene. Trimming cost V 4 bases and J 8 bases, with 17 bases left between them. CDR1 LNHNV and CDR2 YYDKDF come from the germline V gene (reference sequence). This CDR3 comprises 14 residues. The CDR3 DNA is TGTGCCACCAGCACCAGGCCGGTCCGGGAGGGCTACACCTTC. It yields the protein CATSTRPVREGYTF.

The chain links TRBV30 to TRBJ2-3; unclear D gene. The CDR3 sequence is 15 residues long. Trimming took 3 bases from V and 1 from J, leaving 14 bases between them. Germline CDR1 is GTSNPN and CDR2 is SVGIG (reference sequence). CDR3 region: CAWRKTYPGTDTQYF. In DNA form, the CDR3 reads TGTGCCTGGAGGAAGACTTACCCGGGCACAGATACGCAGTATTTT.

This chain's CDR3 is CATSTSLAGGLSQETQYF. CDR3 nucleotide sequence: TGTGCCACCAGCACCTCCCTAGCGGGGGGCCTTTCTCAAGAGACCCAGTACTTC. The genes are TRBV15 and TRBJ2-5; 11 nucleotides match TRBD2. After removal of 4 bases from V and 2 bases from J, the junction contained 12 bases not matched to a gene. The CDR3 is 18 residues long. CDR1 is LNHNV and CDR2 is YYDKDF in the germline V gene (reference sequence).

The CDR3 reads CATSRDRVLAGDTQYF. In DNA, the CDR3 is TGTGCCACCAGCAGAGATCGGGTACTAGCGGGCGACACGCAGTATTTT. The chain is built from TRBV15 and TRBJ2-3; 9 bases agree with TRBD2. CDR3 length equals 16 residues. From germline, CDR1 is LNHNV and CDR2 YYDKDF (reference sequence). The trim removed 0 bases at V and 9 bases at J, leaving 10 bases unmatched.